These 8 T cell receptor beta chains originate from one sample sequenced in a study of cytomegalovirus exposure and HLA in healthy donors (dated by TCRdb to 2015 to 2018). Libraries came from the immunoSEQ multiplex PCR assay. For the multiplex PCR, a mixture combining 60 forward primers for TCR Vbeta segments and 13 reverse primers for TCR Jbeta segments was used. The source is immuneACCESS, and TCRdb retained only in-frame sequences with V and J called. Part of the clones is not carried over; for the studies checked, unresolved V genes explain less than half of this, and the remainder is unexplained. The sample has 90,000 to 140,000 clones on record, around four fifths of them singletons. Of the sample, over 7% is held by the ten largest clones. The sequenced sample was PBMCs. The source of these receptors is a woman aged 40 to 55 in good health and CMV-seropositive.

CDR3 DNA sequence: TGTGCCACCCTGGGCGGGACGGGCTATGGCTACACCTTC. Translating it yields CATLGGTGYGYTF. The chain couples TRBV10-3 to TRBJ1-2, with a possible D match to TRBD1 (5 bases). The CDR3 covers 13 residues. Germline CDR1 reads ENHRY; CDR2 reads SYGVKD. V gave up 10 bases and J gave up 4 bases, with 16 bases separating them.

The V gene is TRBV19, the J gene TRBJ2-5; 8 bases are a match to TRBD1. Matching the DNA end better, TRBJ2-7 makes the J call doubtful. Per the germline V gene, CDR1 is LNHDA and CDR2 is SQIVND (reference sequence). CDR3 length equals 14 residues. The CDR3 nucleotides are TGTGCCAGTAGTCCGCAGGGGGCGCGGTACGAGCAGTACTTC. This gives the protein CASSPQGARYEQYF.

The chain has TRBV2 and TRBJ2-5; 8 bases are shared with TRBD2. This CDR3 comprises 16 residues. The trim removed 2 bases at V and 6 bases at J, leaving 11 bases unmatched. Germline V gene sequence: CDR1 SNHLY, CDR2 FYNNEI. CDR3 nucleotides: TGTGCCAGCAGTGAATACCGAGCGGGAGTAAAAAAGACCCAGTACTTC. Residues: CASSEYRAGVKKTQYF.

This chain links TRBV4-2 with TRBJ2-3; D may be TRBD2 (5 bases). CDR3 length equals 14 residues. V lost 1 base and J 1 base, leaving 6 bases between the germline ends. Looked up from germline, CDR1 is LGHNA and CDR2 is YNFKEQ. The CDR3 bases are TGTGCCAGCAGCCAAGTCGGGGGCACAGATACGCAGTATTTT. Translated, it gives CASSQVGGTDTQYF.

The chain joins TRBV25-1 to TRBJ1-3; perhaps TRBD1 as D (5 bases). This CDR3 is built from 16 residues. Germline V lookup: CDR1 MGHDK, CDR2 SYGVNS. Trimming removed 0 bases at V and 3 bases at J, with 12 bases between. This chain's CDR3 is CASSEYLGGNGNTIYF. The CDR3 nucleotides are TGTGCCAGCAGTGAATATTTGGGGGGAAATGGAAACACCATATATTTT.

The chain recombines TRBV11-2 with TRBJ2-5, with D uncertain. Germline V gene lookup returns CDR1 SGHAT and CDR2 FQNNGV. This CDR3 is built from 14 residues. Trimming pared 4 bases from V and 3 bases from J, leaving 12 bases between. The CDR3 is CASSYLGSEETQYF. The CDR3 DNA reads TGTGCCAGCAGCTACTTGGGCAGTGAAGAGACCCAGTACTTC.

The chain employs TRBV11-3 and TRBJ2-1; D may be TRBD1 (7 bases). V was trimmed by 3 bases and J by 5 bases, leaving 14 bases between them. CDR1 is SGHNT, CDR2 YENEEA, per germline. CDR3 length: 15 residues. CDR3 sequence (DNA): TGTGCCAGCAGCTTCAGGGGGAGGTTAGACAATGAGCAGTTCTTC. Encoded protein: CASSFRGRLDNEQFF.

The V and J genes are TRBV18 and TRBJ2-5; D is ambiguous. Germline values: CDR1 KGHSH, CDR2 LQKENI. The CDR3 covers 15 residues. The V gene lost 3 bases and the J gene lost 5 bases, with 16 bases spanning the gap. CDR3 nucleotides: TGTGCCAGCTCACCGCCCTCGAGTCGTCGGGAGACCCAGTACTTC. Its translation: CASSPPSSRRETQYF.